A single sample gave rise to the 10 T cell receptor beta chains below, sequenced in a study of blood T cells in healthy people across ages. The authors ran a second PCR of roughly 6 to 12 cycles using a sample-barcoded 5' primer and a J-beta primer mix. Each CDR3 protein is one row after TCRdb ran MiXCR on the 5' RACE reads. The sample has 850,000 to 1,100,000 distinct CDR3 sequences, roughly two fifths seen once. The sequenced sample consisted of blood. These receptor sequences come from a man between 18 and 29 years old in good health.

This chain joins TRBV28 and TRBJ1-1, with D possibly matching TRBD1 (5 bases). Germline V CDR1 and CDR2: MDHEN, SYDVKM. The CDR3 is 16 amino acids. Trimming shortened V by 5 bases and J by 5 bases, and 21 bases separated the two germline ends. The CDR3 nucleotides read TGTGCCAGCAGTCCCGGAGTCGCATATAGGGGAACTGAAGCTTTCTTT. Protein product: CASSPGVAYRGTEAFF.

The chain is built from TRBV19 and TRBJ2-7; D is possibly TRBD1 or TRBD2 (6 bases each). V gave up 2 bases and J gave up 7 bases, with 15 bases separating them. Germline lookup yields CDR1 LNHDA and CDR2 SQIVND (reference sequence). The CDR3 consists of 14 residues. CDR3 in DNA: TGTGCCAGTAGTATACGGGGGCCAGGTAATGAGCAGTACTTC. Protein product: CASSIRGPGNEQYF. The variable domain in full, completed from reference TRBV19 and TRBJ2-7, reads DGGITQSPKYLFRKEGQNVTLSCEQNLNHDAMYWYRQDPGQGLRLIYYSQIVNDFQKGDIAEGYSVSREKKESFPLTVTSAQKNPTAFYLCASSIRGPGNEQYFGPGTRLTVT.

In this sample, this clonotype turned up a few times. This chain joins TRBV20-1 and TRBJ1-3; D perhaps matches TRBD1 (6 bases). Germline V gene sequence: CDR1 DFQATT, CDR2 SNEGSKA (reference sequence). V lost 5 bases and J 4 bases, leaving 15 bases between the germline ends. The length of the CDR3 is 14 residues. CDR3 nucleotide sequence: TGCAGTGCTGGACAACAGGGCTCGGGAAACACCATATATTTT. It translates to CSAGQQGSGNTIYF.

The chain employs TRBV14 and TRBJ2-1; D unclear. The CDR3 is 12 residues long. The germline gives CDR1 SGHDN, CDR2 FVKESK. Trimming removed 1 base at V and 6 bases at J, with 4 bases between. In DNA form, the CDR3 reads TGTGCCAGCAGCCAAGTCCCCAATGAGCAGTTCTTC. Translation: CASSQVPNEQFF.

This chain uses TRBV4-1 with TRBJ2-3, with 10 bases lining up with TRBD1. J was trimmed by 6 bases and V by 1 base; bases with no gene match: 10. CDR1 MGHRA and CDR2 YSYEKL come from the germline V gene. This CDR3 has 17 residues. DNA of the CDR3: TGCGCCAGCAGCCAAGTTGCGGGGACAGGGGCTACGGATACGCAGTATTTT. Its translation: CASSQVAGTGATDTQYF.

Here the CDR3 reads CASSAQQGPDTQYF. CDR3 bases: TGTGCCAGCAGCGCCCAACAGGGGCCAGATACGCAGTATTTT. V usage is TRBV13 and J usage is TRBJ2-3; 7 bases line up with TRBD1. Germline V lookup: CDR1 PRHDT, CDR2 FYEKMQ (reference sequence). This CDR3 is 14 amino acids long. J lost 4 bases, V lost 5 bases, and 6 bases had no gene match. Complete variable domain (other parts from reference TRBV13 and TRBJ2-3): AAGVIQSPRHLIKEKRETATLKCYPIPRHDTVYWYQQGPGQDPQFLISFYEKMQSDKGSIPDRFSAQQFSDYHSELNMSSLELGDSALYFCASSAQQGPDTQYFGPGTRLTVL.

This clonotype occurred a few times. The chain carries TRBV9 and TRBJ2-3; D assignment may be TRBD1 or TRBD2 (5 bases each). CDR3 length equals 16 residues. Trimming removed 4 bases at V and 4 bases at J, with 19 bases between. In germline, CDR1 is SGDLS, CDR2 YYNGEE. The CDR3 spells CASSHTRDEGSDTQYF. In DNA, the CDR3 is TGTGCCAGCAGCCACACCCGGGACGAGGGTTCAGATACGCAGTATTTT.

This sequence joins TRBV6-2 or TRBV6-3 and TRBJ1-5; D uncertain. The V end lost 6 bases, the J end lost 1 base, and 22 bases lay between the germline ends. CDR3 length: 18 amino acids. Germline lookup yields CDR1 MNHEY and CDR2 SVGEGT. The CDR3 sequence is CASSHPGFKMGSNQPQHF. CDR3 bases: TGTGCCAGCAGCCACCCAGGATTCAAGATGGGGAGCAATCAGCCCCAGCATTTT.

This clonotype has a handful of counts. This rearrangement joins TRBV4-1 to TRBJ2-1, with no clear D. There are 12 residues in the CDR3. The V gene's germline CDR1 is MGHRA and CDR2 YSYEKL. Trimming took 3 bases from V and 10 from J, leaving 10 bases between them. The CDR3 reads CASSHLVDEQFF. CDR3 in DNA: TGCGCCAGCAGCCACCTAGTTGACGAGCAGTTCTTC.

This chain connects TRBV11-2 to TRBJ2-3, with D perhaps TRBD2 (5 bases). V gave up 5 bases and J gave up 6 bases, with 21 bases separating them. Germline V gene lookup returns CDR1 SGHAT and CDR2 FQNNGV. The CDR3 length is 16 residues. The CDR3: CASSPPSTGWADTQYF. The CDR3 bases are TGTGCCAGCAGCCCTCCATCAACGGGGTGGGCCGATACGCAGTATTTT.